A selection of T cell receptor beta chains follows, all from one sample in a study of blood T cell repertoires in COVID-19. Sequencing used immunoSEQ multiplex PCR; TCRdb keeps in-frame clones, though not all of them. The sample consists of roughly 62,000 clones, 65% to 85% of them appearing once. Sequencing input: peripheral blood. These receptor sequences come from a woman aged 80 or older with active or convalescent COVID-19. Both conserved end residues are part of each CDR3. The D gene is left open where the match is weak. Some rows mark clone size as missing; the rest say once, few, many or name a class of expanded clone.

clone_size d_call j_call v_call cdr3_nt cdr3_aa
- - TRBJ1-2 TRBV6-1 TGTGCCAGCAGTGAACCGGTGGGCCGTTCGGGGTATAGCTACACCTTC CASSEPVGRSGYSYTF
- - TRBJ1-5 TRBV4-2 TGTGCCAGCAGTAGTGGTCTTTTAAGTCAGCCCCAGCATTTT CASSSGLLSQPQHF
- - TRBJ1-1 TRBV9 TGTGCCAGCAGCCAGCCCGGAGGGACTGAAGCTTTCTTT CASSQPGGTEAFF
- - TRBJ2-7 TRBV7-8 TGTGCCAGCAGCTTAGCCGGGTCAGACTCCTACGAGCAGTACTTC CASSLAGSDSYEQYF
- - TRBJ2-3 TRBV6-5 TGTGCCAGCAGTTTCTCCCCGGGGGGCCGCACAGATACGCAGTATTTT CASSFSPGGRTDTQYF
- TRBD1 TRBJ1-6 TRBV4-1 TGCGCCAGCAGCCTCCAAGGACAGGGGAATTCACCCCTCCACTTT CASSLQGQGNSPLHF
- - TRBJ1-6 TRBV27 TGTGCCAGCAGTTTATGGAGGGGTTCGAGTTCACCCCTCCACTTT CASSLWRGSSSPLHF
- - TRBJ2-2 TRBV11-1 TGTGCCAGCAGTAGGGTGGCGGGTTCGGCCGGGGAGCTGTTTTTT CASSRVAGSAGELFF
- TRBD2 TRBJ2-5 TRBV6-1 TGTGCCAGCAGTGAAGCGCTCGGCGGGGGGGTAGAGACCCAGTACTTC CASSEALGGGVETQYF
- TRBD1 TRBJ2-7 TRBV5-1 TGCGCCAGCAGCTTGCAGGGGGCGGCCTACGAGCAGTACTTC CASSLQGAAYEQYF
few TRBD1 TRBJ1-2 TRBV6-5 TGTGCCAGCAGTCGCCGGGACAGGGACCATGGCTACACCTTC CASSRRDRDHGYTF
- - TRBJ2-2 TRBV11-3 TGTGCCAGCAGCTTAGGAAGGCGGGGGGAGCTGTTTTTT CASSLGRRGELFF
- TRBD2 TRBJ2-5 TRBV9 TGTGCCAGCAGCAGGGGCCGGGAGGGAAAAGAGACCCAGTACTTC CASSRGREGKETQYF
- - TRBJ2-3 TRBV7-2 TGTGCCAGCAGCTTTCCTCCTTGGAGGAATACGCAGTATTTT CASSFPPWRNTQYF
- TRBD1 TRBJ2-4 TRBV10-2 TGCGCCAGCAGCGATCTGACAGGGCAGGGAAACATTCAGTACTTC CASSDLTGQGNIQYF
few TRBD1 TRBJ1-2 TRBV19 TGTGCCAGTAGTGCCGGGACAGGGATCGGCACCTTC CASSAGTGIGTF
few - TRBJ2-7 TRBV6-5 TGTGCCAGCAGTTACTCGCCAGGTTCCCCCGAGCAGTACTTC CASSYSPGSPEQYF
- - TRBJ1-3 TRBV11-3 TGTGCCAGCAGCTCCCAGGGCGCCTCTGGAAACACCATATATTTT CASSSQGASGNTIYF
- TRBD1 TRBJ1-2 TRBV5-6 TGTGCCAGCAGCTTGGACACAGGGGGCTGGAACTATGGCTACACCTTC CASSLDTGGWNYGYTF
- - TRBJ1-3 TRBV6-5 TGTGCCAGCAGCCGGACAGCCTACTCTGGAAACACCATATATTTT CASSRTAYSGNTIYF
- - TRBJ1-5 TRBV19 TGTGCCAGTAGTCCACAGGTCAATCAGCCCCAGCATTTT CASSPQVNQPQHF
- - TRBJ2-1 TRBV4-1 TGCGCCAGCAGCCAAGTGCCGGGTTGGAGTGAGCAGTTCTTC CASSQVPGWSEQFF
- TRBD2 TRBJ2-3 TRBV6-5 TGTGCCGGGGGGAGCGGGACTCCCACGGGTACGCAGTATTTT CAGGSGTPTGTQYF
few - TRBJ1-1 TRBV7-3 TGTGCCAGCAGTAAATCGTCCGGGAGTAACACTGAAGCTTTCTTT CASSKSSGSNTEAFF
- TRBD1 TRBJ1-2 TRBV6-5 TGTGCCAGCAGTTTTGGGACAGAACCGGCCCATGGCTACACCTTC CASSFGTEPAHGYTF
- TRBD2 TRBJ2-7 TRBV5-5 TGTGCCAGCAGCTTTAGCAGCGGGGACTCCTACGAGCAGTACTTC CASSFSSGDSYEQYF
once TRBD2 TRBJ2-7 TRBV5-1 TGCGCCAGCAGCGAAAGGACTAGCGGGGGCCATGTCTACGAGCAGTACTTC CASSERTSGGHVYEQYF
- - TRBJ1-1 TRBV5-1 TGCGCCAGCAGCTTGTCCGGGGGGTTAGGCACTGAAGCTTTCTTT CASSLSGGLGTEAFF
- - TRBJ1-1 TRBV5-1 TGCGCCAGCAGCCCACAGGATTGGGGCACTGAAGCTTTCTTT CASSPQDWGTEAFF
- TRBD1 TRBJ2-5 TRBV4-1 TGCGCCAGCAGCCGGGACAGAGAAGAGACCCAGTACTTC CASSRDREETQYF
- TRBD2 TRBJ2-3 TRBV7-8 TGTGCCAGCAGCCTAATCAGCGGGGGCACAGATACGCAGTATTTT CASSLISGGTDTQYF
- - TRBJ1-2 TRBV25-1 TGTGCCAGCAGCGACTACAGAGACTATGGCTACACCTTC CASSDYRDYGYTF
- TRBD1 TRBJ2-3 TRBV7-9 TGTGCCAGCAGCTTATCCGGGACAGGGGTTGTAGATACGCAGTATTTT CASSLSGTGVVDTQYF
- - TRBJ1-1 TRBV18 TGTGCCAGCTCACAAAACGCAGGGGATTTGGCTGAAGCTTTCTTT CASSQNAGDLAEAFF
- TRBD2 TRBJ2-4 TRBV5-1 TGCGCCAGCATAGCGGGGGCCCTAGCCAAAAACATTCAGTACTTC CASIAGALAKNIQYF
- - TRBJ2-7 TRBV7-8 TGTGCCAGCAGCTTAGGAGGCAGCAGGGGCGAGCAGTACTTC CASSLGGSRGEQYF
- TRBD2 TRBJ2-5 TRBV11-2 TGTGCCAGCAGCTTAGTGGTTAGCGGGGGGATCAAGACCCAGTACTTC CASSLVVSGGIKTQYF